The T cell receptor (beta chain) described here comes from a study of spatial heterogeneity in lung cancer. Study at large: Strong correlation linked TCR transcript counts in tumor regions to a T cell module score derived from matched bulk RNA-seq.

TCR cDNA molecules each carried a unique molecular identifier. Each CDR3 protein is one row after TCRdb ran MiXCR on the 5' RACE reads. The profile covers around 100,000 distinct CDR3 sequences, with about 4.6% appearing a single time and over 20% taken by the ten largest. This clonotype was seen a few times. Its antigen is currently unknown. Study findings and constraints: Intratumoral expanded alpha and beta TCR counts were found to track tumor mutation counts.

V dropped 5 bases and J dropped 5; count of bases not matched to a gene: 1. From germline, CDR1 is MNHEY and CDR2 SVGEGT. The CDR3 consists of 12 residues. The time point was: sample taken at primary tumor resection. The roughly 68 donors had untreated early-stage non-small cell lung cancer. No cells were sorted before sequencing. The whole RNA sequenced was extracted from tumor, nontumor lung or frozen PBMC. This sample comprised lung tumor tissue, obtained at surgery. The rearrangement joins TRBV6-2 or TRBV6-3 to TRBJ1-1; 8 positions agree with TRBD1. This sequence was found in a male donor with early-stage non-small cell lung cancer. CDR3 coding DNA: TGTGCCAGCAGTAGGACAGGGACTGAAGCTTTCTTT. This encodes CASSRTGTEAFF.